Many counts were recorded for the clone carrying this TCR beta chain. The record originates from a study of breast tumors, draining lymph nodes, adjacent tissues. Via MiXCR, TCRdb re-called the multiplex PCR reads, giving one row per CDR3 protein. In the table there are around 120,000 distinct CDR3 sequences, just under 20% of which are singletons. Samples came from axillary lymph nodes draining the breast cancer. CDR3 size: 14 residues. CDR1 and CDR2 (germline): SGHRS, YFSETQ. Trimming took 5 bases from V and 5 from J, leaving 15 bases between them. Source material: axillary lymph node tissue. The V gene is TRBV5-1, the J gene TRBJ2-3, with a weak D call TRBD1 (5 bases). This TCR was sampled from a female donor with breast cancer. Some clones in this sample may be carry-over from other donors' samples. The CDR3 protein is CASRVRQTVDTQYF. The CDR3 nucleotides read TGCGCCAGCAGGGTGAGACAGACGGTAGATACGCAGTATTTT.